The rows below give T cell receptor beta chains drawn from one sample of a study of T-cell memory formation after mild COVID-19. TCRdb analysed the 5' RACE reads with MiXCR anew, one entry per CDR3 protein. This sample yields 140,000 to 150,000 distinct CDR3 sequences, of which about a fifth are seen a single time; 2% to 2.5% belongs to the top ten. Sequenced sample: PBMCs or a T cell subset sorted from them (not recorded which). The receptors were gathered from an adult woman who had mild COVID-19 (a few samples of this study predate the infection). Cell type and time point are not known. Each CDR3 is given with its conserved first and last residue. The D gene is left open where the match is weak. Clone size appears in some rows only: once, few, many, or a class for an expanded clone.

d_call	v_call	j_call	clone_size	cdr3_aa	cdr3_nt
.	TRBV7-9	TRBJ2-7	.	CASSLALWNDEQYF	TGTGCCAGCAGCTTAGCCCTCTGGAATGACGAGCAGTACTTC
.	TRBV6-1	TRBJ2-6	few	CASSGQSSGANVLTF	TGTGCCAGCAGTGGACAGAGCTCTGGGGCCAACGTCCTGACTTTC
TRBD2	TRBV20-1	TRBJ2-7	.	CSARVGGLAGFSSYEQYF	TGCAGTGCTAGAGTTGGGGGACTAGCGGGTTTTAGCTCCTACGAGCAGTACTTC
TRBD1	TRBV5-1	TRBJ2-7	many	CASSLALTGTDTYEQYF	TGCGCCAGCAGCTTGGCCCTAACCGGGACAGACACCTACGAGCAGTACTTC
.	TRBV12-3/TRBV12-4	TRBJ2-1	.	CASSYTGTHKFF	TGTGCCAGCAGTTATACCGGGACTCATAAGTTCTTC
.	TRBV7-8	TRBJ2-5	.	CASSPQTGETQYF	TGTGCCAGCAGCCCCCAGACCGGGGAGACCCAGTACTTC
.	TRBV7-2	TRBJ2-1	many	CASSLAVEQFF	TGTGCCAGCAGCTTAGCCGTCGAGCAGTTCTTC
.	TRBV5-1	TRBJ1-1	.	CASSSGGATGTEAFF	TGCGCCAGCAGCTCGGGGGGGGCGACGGGCACTGAAGCTTTCTTT
TRBD2	TRBV7-6	TRBJ2-7	.	CASSPQGLAGEQYF	TGTGCCAGCAGCCCCCAAGGGCTAGCGGGGGAGCAGTACTTC
TRBD1	TRBV5-1	TRBJ2-7	many	CASSLAARDRGYEQYF	TGCGCCAGCAGCTTGGCTGCCCGGGACAGGGGCTACGAGCAGTACTTC
.	TRBV5-1	TRBJ2-7	.	CASSFGRDTSYEQYF	TGCGCCAGCAGCTTCGGTCGGGACACCTCATACGAGCAGTACTTC
.	TRBV6-2/TRBV6-3	TRBJ2-1	.	CASSSYLNEQFF	TGTGCCAGCAGTTCGTACTTGAATGAGCAGTTCTTC
.	TRBV6-5	TRBJ2-6	many	CASSYTAGHGANVLTF	TGTGCCAGCAGTTACACGGCAGGGCACGGGGCCAACGTCCTGACTTTC
.	TRBV7-9	TRBJ2-5	.	CASSLGWETQYF	TGTGCCAGCAGCTTAGGGTGGGAGACCCAGTACTTC
.	TRBV4-1	TRBJ2-3	many	CASSTPSSGARWEDDTQYF	TGCGCCAGCAGCACCCCGTCCTCGGGGGCGAGGTGGGAGGACGATACGCAGTATTTT
TRBD1	TRBV7-9	TRBJ1-1	.	CASSLPGQGPNTEAFF	TGTGCCAGCAGTTTACCGGGACAGGGGCCTAACACTGAAGCTTTCTTT
TRBD2	TRBV27	TRBJ2-1	.	CASSFHAGEHYNEQFF	TGTGCCAGCAGTTTCCATGCGGGAGAGCACTACAATGAGCAGTTCTTC
.	TRBV7-6	TRBJ2-5	.	CASSPHQETQYF	TGTGCCAGCAGCCCCCACCAAGAGACCCAGTACTTC
.	TRBV4-1	TRBJ1-1	.	CASSQDGGPTEAFF	TGCGCCAGCAGCCAAGATGGGGGACCCACTGAAGCTTTCTTT
TRBD2	TRBV7-3	TRBJ2-3	.	CASSLEASGGERTDTQYF	TGTGCCAGCAGCTTAGAGGCTTCGGGGGGGGAACGCACAGATACGCAGTATTTT
.	TRBV20-1	TRBJ2-6	many	CSAREGGAGANVLTF	TGCAGTGCTAGAGAAGGCGGAGCTGGGGCCAACGTCCTGACTTTC
.	TRBV24-1	TRBJ2-2	few	CATSDLPWMNTGELFF	TGTGCCACCAGTGATTTGCCGTGGATGAACACCGGGGAGCTGTTTTTT